A single sample gave rise to the 31 T cell receptor beta chains below, sequenced in a study of lymphopenia after photon versus proton radiotherapy. Here immunoSEQ multiplex PCR was the method, and the copy in TCRdb shows in-frame clones only, minus some. The sample consists of 37,000 or so clones, roughly 84% of them appearing once. The sample was peripheral blood, taken from a patient treated with proton-based radiotherapy. Source of these receptors: a woman in her 70s with pancreatic cancer. Some clones in this sample may be carry-over from other donors' samples.

This clone has only one observation. Written as DNA, the CDR3 is TGTGCCAGCAACACGGGCGGCACCTACAATGAGCAGTTCTTC. Protein: CASNTGGTYNEQFF. This sequence joins TRBV7-9 and TRBJ2-1; D remains ambiguous. The ends were cut back, 7 bases at V and 2 bases at J, with 12 bases in the middle. The CDR3 loop spans 14 amino acids. In germline, CDR1 is SEHNR, CDR2 FQNEAQ (reference sequence).

This clone was seen just once. V usage is TRBV27 and J usage is TRBJ2-2; D is unclear. The CDR3 is made up of 15 amino acids. Trimming took 4 bases from V and 4 from J, leaving 13 bases between them. Germline V CDR1 and CDR2: MNHEY, SMNVEV (reference sequence). Here the CDR3 reads CASSYQVSGTGELFF. In DNA, the CDR3 is TGTGCCAGCAGTTATCAGGTCTCGGGCACCGGGGAGCTGTTTTTT.

The CDR3 reads CAQRGRNSRLGETQYF. CDR3 bases: TGTGCCCAGAGGGGCAGGAACTCTCGGCTTGGCGAGACCCAGTACTTC. The V call is TRBV27, the J call TRBJ2-5, with D perhaps TRBD1 or TRBD2 (5 bases each). Germline V CDR1 and CDR2: MNHEY, SMNVEV (reference sequence). V was cut by 11 bases and J by 5 bases, with 27 bases left in between. The CDR3 is 16 amino acids.

This chain links TRBV11-2 with TRBJ2-5; D gene ambiguous. The CDR3 is made up of 14 amino acids. The germline V and J ends were trimmed by 5 bases and 2 bases, with 12 bases remaining between them. CDR1 and CDR2 (germline): SGHAT, FQNNGV. CDR3 DNA sequence: TGTGCCAGCAGCGCACAAGGGAAACAAGAGACCCAGTACTTC. It yields the protein CASSAQGKQETQYF. Variable domain in full (rest from reference TRBV11-2 and TRBJ2-5): EAGVAQSPRYKIIEKRQSVAFWCNPISGHATLYWYQQILGQGPKLLIQFQNNGVVDDSQLPKDRFSAERLKGVDSTLKIQPAKLEDSAVYLCASSAQGKQETQYFGPGTRLLVL.

V and J are TRBV7-2 and TRBJ1-5; the D gene is possibly TRBD1 (6 bases). The CDR3 sequence is 15 residues long. The germline V and J ends were trimmed by 5 bases and 6 bases, with 17 bases remaining between them. Germline V gene sequence: CDR1 SGHTA, CDR2 FQGNSA. The CDR3 reads CASSPMGATGQPQHF. In nucleotides, the CDR3 is TGTGCCAGCAGCCCAATGGGGGCGACCGGTCAGCCCCAGCATTTT.

The chain employs TRBV4-1 and TRBJ2-7; the D is unclear. Between the trimmed V and J ends, which lost 1 base and 5 bases, there was a span of 12 bases. The germline V gene has CDR1 MGHRA and CDR2 YSYEKL. This CDR3 region has 14 residues. The CDR3 region has the DNA TGCGCCAGCAGCCAAGGGAACAGCTGGGACGAGCAGTACTTC. This gives the protein CASSQGNSWDEQYF.

The chain links TRBV5-1 to TRBJ1-1, with D perhaps matching TRBD1 (5 bases). Looked up from germline, CDR1 is SGHRS and CDR2 is YFSETQ. The V end was cut by 0 bases, the J end by 3 bases, with 12 bases between. This CDR3 region has 15 residues. The CDR3 here is CASSLDGGSDTEAFF. The CDR3 nucleotides are TGCGCCAGCAGCTTGGATGGGGGGTCGGACACTGAAGCTTTCTTT.

The V call is TRBV7-9, the J call TRBJ1-5; D possibly corresponds to TRBD1 (5 bases). CDR1 SEHNR and CDR2 FQNEAQ come from the germline V gene (reference sequence). V shed 5 bases and J shed 4 bases, with 6 bases lying between them. The CDR3 has 12 residues. CDR3 sequence reads: CASSRTNQPQHF. The CDR3 nucleotides read TGTGCCAGCAGCCGGACAAATCAGCCCCAGCATTTT.

The chain is built from TRBV5-6 and TRBJ2-5; TRBD1 might be the D (6 bases). V was shortened by 4 bases and J by 2 bases, with 12 bases between the two germline ends. The germline CDR1 and CDR2 sequences are SGHDT and YYEEEE. There are 14 residues in the CDR3. In DNA, the CDR3 is TGTGCCAGCAGCCCTGGACAGATACAAGAGACCCAGTACTTC. Protein: CASSPGQIQETQYF.

This chain joins TRBV29-1 and TRBJ2-1; 11 bases are shared with TRBD2. V gave up 7 bases and J gave up 4 bases; unmatched junction bases: 3. The CDR3 has 13 amino acids. CDR1 and CDR2 from the germline V gene are SQVTM and ANQGSEA. CDR3 in amino acids: CSARLAGYNEQFF. In DNA, the CDR3 is TGCAGCGCGAGACTAGCGGGGTACAATGAGCAGTTCTTC.

The CDR3 DNA sequence: TGTGCCAGCAGGTGGCTGAACACTGAAGCTTTCTTT. This encodes CASRWLNTEAFF. The chain recombines TRBV11-2 with TRBJ1-1, with D hard to call. The CDR3 consists of 12 residues. V lost 6 bases, J lost 0 bases, and 5 bases lay in between. CDR1 is SGHAT, CDR2 FQNNGV, per germline.

V and J are TRBV5-1 and TRBJ1-3; unclear D gene. The germline V gene encodes CDR1 SGHRS and CDR2 YFSETQ. Trimming left V 0 bases short and J 0 bases short, with 10 bases between. The CDR3 is 16 residues long. The CDR3 sequence: CASSLVGVSSGNTIYF. CDR3 nucleotides: TGCGCCAGCAGCTTGGTTGGAGTTTCCTCTGGAAACACCATATATTTT.

This clone has only a few counts. The chain uses TRBV28 and TRBJ2-3; no definite D call. The CDR3 loop spans 12 amino acids. CDR1 and CDR2 from the germline V gene are MDHEN and SYDVKM. V was trimmed by 7 bases and J by 2 bases, leaving 7 bases between them. CDR3 amino acids: CASISPTDTQYF. The CDR3 bases are TGTGCCAGCATATCCCCCACAGATACGCAGTATTTT.

The chain joins TRBV5-5 to TRBJ2-7, with 10 positions matching TRBD1. Germline assignment: CDR1 SGHKS and CDR2 YYEKEE (reference sequence). CDR3 size: 14 residues. J was trimmed by 5 bases and V by 3 bases; bases with no gene match: 5. In DNA form, the CDR3 reads TGTGCCAGCAGCTCGGCGGGACAGGGGCACGAGCAGTACTTC. It codes for CASSSAGQGHEQYF.

The V call is TRBV10-2, the J call TRBJ1-2; 7 bases fit TRBD1. The ends lost 7 bases at V and 1 base at J; junction bases unmatched: 0. The CDR3 spans 12 residues. Per germline, CDR1 WSHSY and CDR2 SAAADI. The CDR3 DNA sequence: TGCGCCAGCACAGGGGGTAACTATGGCTACACCTTC. This sequence encodes CASTGGNYGYTF.

The gene calls are TRBV10-2 and TRBJ1-5; a weak D match, TRBD1 (5 bases). CDR1 is WSHSY and CDR2 is SAAADI in the germline V gene. The ends were cut back, 8 bases at V and 6 bases at J, with 11 bases in the middle. The CDR3 loop spans 12 amino acids. In nucleotides, the CDR3 is TGCGCCAGCCGGGACCAGGGTCAGCCCCAGCATTTT. Its translation is CASRDQGQPQHF.

This chain joins TRBV28 and TRBJ1-1; TRBD1 matches at 12 bases. V gave up 8 bases and J gave up 4 bases; unmatched junction bases: 8. Germline V gene data show CDR1 as MDHEN and CDR2 as SYDVKM. The CDR3 covers 15 residues. The CDR3 DNA reads TGTGCCAGCCGTTCCGGGACAGGGGGCACCACTGAAGCTTTCTTT. Translating it yields CASRSGTGGTTEAFF.

This chain links TRBV5-1 with TRBJ2-3; the D gene is possibly TRBD2 (5 bases). The CDR3 covers 16 residues. CDR1 and CDR2 from the germline V gene are SGHRS and YFSETQ. With 0 bases removed from V and 5 bases from J, the gap between germline ends came to 16 bases. The CDR3 region is CASSLGASIIRDTQYF. CDR3 nucleotides: TGCGCCAGCAGCTTGGGGGCTAGCATAATTAGAGATACGCAGTATTTT.

The chain employs TRBV28 and TRBJ2-1, with 9 bases matching TRBD1. Trimming cost V 5 bases and J 9 bases; bases outside gene matches: 11. Germline assignment: CDR1 MDHEN and CDR2 SYDVKM. CDR3 length: 15 residues. CDR3 sequence reads: CASSGDRALVSEQFF. The CDR3 coding sequence is TGTGCCAGCAGTGGGGACAGGGCGTTAGTAAGTGAGCAGTTCTTC.

The chain recombines TRBV5-6 with TRBJ2-7; weak D call: TRBD2 (5 bases). Looked up from germline, CDR1 is SGHDT and CDR2 is YYEEEE. The V gene lost 4 bases and the J gene lost 2 bases, with 7 bases spanning the gap. The CDR3 runs to 12 residues. DNA of the CDR3: TGTGCCAGCAGCCCGGGGACCTACGAGCAGTACTTC. Protein product: CASSPGTYEQYF.

This clone was recorded a few times. This sequence joins TRBV7-8 and TRBJ2-5, with 11 bases matching TRBD2. The V gene end was trimmed by 3 bases and the J gene end by 5 bases; junction bases not matched to a gene: 2. CDR3 length equals 14 residues. Per germline, CDR1 SGHVS and CDR2 FQNEAQ. For the CDR3, the DNA is TGTGCCAGCAGCTTGACTAGCGGGACGGAGACCCAGTACTTC. Translated, it gives CASSLTSGTETQYF.

This chain connects TRBV4-1 to TRBJ1-4, with 10 bases fitting TRBD1. Losses at the gene ends were 2 bases for V and 8 bases for J; bases not matched to a gene: 5. The CDR3 covers 15 residues. Per the germline V gene, CDR1 is MGHRA and CDR2 is YSYEKL. In DNA form, the CDR3 reads TGCGCCAGCAGCCAAAGACAGGGGGCAGGAGAAAAACTGTTTTTT. Amino acid sequence: CASSQRQGAGEKLFF.

The rearrangement uses TRBV28 and TRBJ1-5, with TRBD1 identical over 7 bases. V trimming: 5 bases; J trimming: 5 bases; junction bases outside the gene matches: 9. The CDR3 is made up of 15 amino acids. In germline, CDR1 is MDHEN, CDR2 SYDVKM. The CDR3 nucleotides read TGTGCCAGCAGTCATGTGTACAGGGGCGATCAGCCCCAGCATTTT. Protein: CASSHVYRGDQPQHF.

The chain is built from TRBV2 and TRBJ2-4; tentative D call: TRBD1 (6 bases). CDR3 size: 15 residues. The germline V gene has CDR1 SNHLY and CDR2 FYNNEI. Trimming shortened V by 6 bases and J by 0 bases, and 12 bases separated the two germline ends. CDR3 DNA: TGTGCCAGCAGGGAGGACAGACTAGCCAAAAACATTCAGTACTTC. It translates to CASREDRLAKNIQYF. Supplemented by reference TRBV2 and TRBJ2-4, the full variable domain reads EPEVTQTPSHQVTQMGQEVILRCVPISNHLYFYWYRQILGQKVEFLVSFYNNEISEKSEIFDDQFSVERPDGSNFTLKIRSTKLEDSAMYFCASREDRLAKNIQYFGAGTRLSVL.

The chain is built from TRBV14 and TRBJ1-1, with no clear D. The CDR3 length is 13 residues. Germline CDR1 is SGHDN and CDR2 is FVKESK. Trimming took 2 bases from V and 2 from J, leaving 6 bases between them. The CDR3 loop is CASSQTENTEAFF. The CDR3 coding sequence is TGTGCCAGCAGCCAAACGGAAAACACTGAAGCTTTCTTT.

V usage is TRBV7-8 and J usage is TRBJ2-1; 12 nucleotides line up with TRBD2. The CDR3 is 17 residues long. Germline V gives CDR1 SGHVS, CDR2 FQNEAQ. Trimming removed 1 base from V and 6 bases from J; junction bases left unmatched: 7. CDR3 coding DNA: TGTGCCAGCAGCTTAGGGTTTATGACTAGCGGGAGCAATGAGCAGTTCTTC. Translating it yields CASSLGFMTSGSNEQFF.

The rearrangement joins TRBV21-1 to TRBJ2-1; TRBD1 reflects the table's D call only, with no check against the DNA. TRBV21-1 is deemed a pseudogene. CDR3 length: 16 amino acids. The CDR3 here is CASSKGPGQSYNEQFF. The DNA for the CDR3 is TGTGCCAGCAGCAAAGGCCCAGGACAGTCCTACAATGAGCAGTTCTTC.

This rearrangement joins TRBV4-3 to TRBJ2-2; D is possibly TRBD1 (5 bases). Germline CDR1 reads LGHNA; CDR2 reads YSLEER. CDR3 length equals 16 residues. The V gene lost 0 bases and the J gene lost 3 bases, with 11 bases spanning the gap. This chain's CDR3 is CASSQDPGRDTGELFF. For the CDR3, the DNA is TGCGCCAGCAGCCAAGATCCGGGCAGGGACACCGGGGAGCTGTTTTTT.

The chain employs TRBV7-9 and TRBJ1-1, with a tentative D call TRBD1 (6 bases). The CDR3 covers 15 residues. V lost 5 bases and J lost 4, with 17 bases in between. Germline V lookup: CDR1 SEHNR, CDR2 FQNEAQ (reference sequence). The CDR3 sequence is CASSPQGGGGTEAFF. In DNA, the CDR3 is TGTGCCAGCAGCCCCCAGGGAGGGGGTGGCACTGAAGCTTTCTTT.

The CDR3 nucleotides are TGTGCCAGCAGCCACTCGCTAGGACAGGGAAACGCTTTCTTT. Protein sequence: CASSHSLGQGNAFF. V is TRBV7-2 and J is TRBJ1-1, with TRBD1 matching over 8 bases. V shed 5 bases and J 11 bases; nucleotides not matched to a gene: 13. The CDR3 consists of 14 residues. Germline CDR1 SGHTA, CDR2 FQGNSA.

The chain joins TRBV25-1 to TRBJ2-2; D possibly corresponds to TRBD1 (6 bases). Trimming removed 3 bases from V and 5 bases from J, with 19 bases in between. CDR3 length equals 17 residues. Germline-derived CDR1 and CDR2 are MGHDK and SYGVNS. The CDR3 region has the DNA TGTGCCAGCAGTGACCCATCCGGGACAATGGGGACCGGGGAGCTGTTTTTT. Translating it yields CASSDPSGTMGTGELFF.